The 3 T cell receptor beta chains reported below all come from one sample, sequenced in a study of response to subunit inactivated influenza vaccine. TCRdb redid the calling of the RT-PCR reads with MiXCR, one entry per CDR3 protein. The sample includes 500,000 to 600,000 distinct CDR3 sequences, roughly 10% of them seen just once. These data were also reused for a study on T cells expressing NK-cell markers. From that paper: TCR beta cDNA was generated via 5'RACE template switching incorporating UMIs.

Sequencing was performed on PBMCs from blood, taken on the day of vaccination. The receptor set was obtained from a man aged 45-65 years who received an inactivated influenza vaccine.

In this sample, this clonotype turned up a few times. The chain has TRBV6-1 and TRBJ2-1; possibly TRBD2 for D (5 bases). Germline V CDR1 and CDR2: MNHNS, SASEGT. V lost 6 bases and J lost 0, with 15 bases in between. This CDR3 contains 16 residues. CDR3 sequence (DNA): TGTGCCAGCAGAGTTCAAGCGGCCAGCTCCTACAATGAGCAGTTCTTC. Its translation is CASRVQAASSYNEQFF.

This clonotype has only a few counts. V is TRBV28 and J is TRBJ2-2; D is unresolved. CDR1 and CDR2 from the germline V gene are MDHEN and SYDVKM. The CDR3 extends over 14 amino acids. V lost 7 bases and J 4 bases, leaving 13 bases between the germline ends. The CDR3 loop reads CASISPRTTGELFF. CDR3 nucleotide sequence: TGTGCCAGCATCTCACCCAGGACCACCGGGGAGCTGTTTTTT.

V is TRBV5-6 and J is TRBJ2-5; 10 positions agree with TRBD1. Germline CDR1 and CDR2: SGHDT and YYEEEE. V trimming: 2 bases; J trimming: 5 bases; junction bases outside the gene matches: 6. This CDR3 region has 15 residues. The CDR3 bases are TGTGCCAGCAGCTTACGGGACAGGGGCTGGGAGACCCAGTACTTC. As protein: CASSLRDRGWETQYF.